The source of this TCR beta chain is a study of T-cell reconstitution after alpha-beta-depleted transplantation in children. Study results and caveats: Surviving recipient T cells and thymic progenitors underlay high day-60 TCRbeta diversity in some patients. Alpha-beta T cells present about two months after transplant were reported to originate from several hundred expanded graft clones. A year post-transplant, T-cell counts and diversity derived mostly from newly produced T cells.

Preparation of the TCRbeta library involved a method that used unique molecular identifiers. TCRdb itself ran the PCR reads through MiXCR, one entry per CDR3 protein. Of a few hundred thousand distinct CDR3 sequences listed, under 15% are singletons. This clonotype was counted only a few times. Its antigen is not identified. This receptor was obtained from a male patient aged 10-17 years who had a stem cell transplant for acute myeloid leukemia, so the T cells may come from the graft donor. Sequencing was performed on PBMCs, mostly from graft donor cells, taken 360 days after TCRalphabeta/CD19-depleted stem cell transplant.

The CDR3 coding sequence is TGCGCCAGCAGCTTTGGGACAGGGGGCCTCTTCGCTGAAGCTTTCTTT. Translating gives CASSFGTGGLFAEAFF. This chain joins TRBV5-1 and TRBJ1-1; TRBD1 agrees at 12 bases. CDR1 and CDR2 from the germline V gene are SGHRS and YFSETQ. J was trimmed by 6 bases and V by 2 bases; bases with no gene match: 8. The CDR3 runs to 16 residues.